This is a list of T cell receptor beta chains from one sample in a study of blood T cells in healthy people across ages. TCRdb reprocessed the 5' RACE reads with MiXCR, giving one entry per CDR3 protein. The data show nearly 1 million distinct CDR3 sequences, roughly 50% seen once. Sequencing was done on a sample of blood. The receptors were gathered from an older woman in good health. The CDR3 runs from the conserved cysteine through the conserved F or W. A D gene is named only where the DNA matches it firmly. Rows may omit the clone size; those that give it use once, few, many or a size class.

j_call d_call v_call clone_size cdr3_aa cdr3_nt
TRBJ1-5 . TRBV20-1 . CSARDRLKPNSNQPQHF TGCAGTGCTAGAGATCGACTTAAACCGAATAGCAATCAGCCCCAGCATTTT
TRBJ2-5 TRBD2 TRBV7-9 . CASSLDPLDGGGPSRTQYF TGTGCCAGCAGCTTAGATCCGCTCGATGGGGGAGGGCCTTCGAGGACCCAGTACTTC
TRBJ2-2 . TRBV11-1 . CASRLGHSNTGELFF TGTGCCAGCAGGTTGGGACACTCGAACACCGGGGAGCTGTTTTTT
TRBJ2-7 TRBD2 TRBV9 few CASSVRAGGRYEQYF TGTGCCAGCAGCGTAAGAGCGGGAGGACGGTACGAGCAGTACTTC
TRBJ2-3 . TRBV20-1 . CSARDFTSGSTDTQYF TGCAGTGCTAGAGATTTTACCAGCGGAAGCACAGATACGCAGTATTTT
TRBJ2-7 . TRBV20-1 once CSASMAGQNNYEQYF TGCAGTGCTAGTATGGCAGGTCAAAACAACTACGAGCAGTACTTC
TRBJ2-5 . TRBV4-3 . CASSSRVAVQETQYF TGCGCCAGCAGCTCAAGGGTAGCGGTCCAAGAGACCCAGTACTTC
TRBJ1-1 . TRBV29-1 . CSVEAPFQYTEAFF TGCAGCGTTGAAGCCCCGTTTCAGTACACTGAAGCTTTCTTT
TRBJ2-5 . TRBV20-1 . CSARDISAAEETQYF TGCAGTGCTAGAGATATATCGGCTGCCGAAGAGACCCAGTACTTC
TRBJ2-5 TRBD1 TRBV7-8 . CASSNPTGGELWTQYF TGTGCCAGCAGCAACCCGACAGGGGGCGAGTTGTGGACCCAGTACTTC
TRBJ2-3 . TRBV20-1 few CSARDFGGWADSLSTQYF TGCAGTGCTAGAGATTTTGGGGGGTGGGCGGACTCTTTGTCTACGCAGTATTTT
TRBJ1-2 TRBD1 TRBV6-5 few CASSPTGNCGYTF TGTGCCAGCAGTCCGACAGGGAATTGTGGCTACACCTTC
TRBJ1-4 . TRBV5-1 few CASNYRAVQTNEKLFF TGCGCCAGCAACTACAGGGCCGTCCAAACTAATGAAAAACTGTTTTTT
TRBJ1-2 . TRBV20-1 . CSASRGASNYGYTF TGCAGTGCTAGTCGTGGGGCCTCTAACTATGGCTACACCTTC
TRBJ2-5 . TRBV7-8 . CASSLLTGVRETQYF TGTGCCAGCAGCTTACTGACAGGAGTTCGAGAGACCCAGTACTTC
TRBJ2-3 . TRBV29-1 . CSAEDTVRDTQYF TGCAGCGCTGAAGATACAGTTAGAGATACGCAGTATTTT
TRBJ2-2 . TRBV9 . CASSKGTGELFF TGTGCCAGCAGCAAAGGAACCGGGGAGCTGTTTTTT